This T cell receptor beta chain was observed in a study of response to subunit inactivated influenza vaccine. Study-level points and caveats: Authors suggested each seasonal influenza vaccination recruits few new T cells.

This CDR3 comprises 15 residues. The germline V gene has CDR1 MRHNA and CDR2 SNTAGT. V was pared by 6 bases and J by 2 bases, with 14 bases between. Using its own MiXCR run on the RT-PCR reads, TCRdb lists one record per CDR3 protein. The sample yields approximately 680,000 distinct CDR3 sequences, around a sixth seen once. Notes on this clonotype: The antigen remains unidentified.

This sample comprised PBMCs from blood, obtained about 13 days after vaccination. The TCR was taken from a man aged 45-60 years who received an inactivated influenza vaccine. V usage is TRBV6-4 and J usage is TRBJ2-1; D not certain. The CDR3 DNA sequence: TGTGCCAGCAGCCAAACTACTCTCACCTACAATGAGCAGTTCTTC. Translating it yields CASSQTTLTYNEQFF.